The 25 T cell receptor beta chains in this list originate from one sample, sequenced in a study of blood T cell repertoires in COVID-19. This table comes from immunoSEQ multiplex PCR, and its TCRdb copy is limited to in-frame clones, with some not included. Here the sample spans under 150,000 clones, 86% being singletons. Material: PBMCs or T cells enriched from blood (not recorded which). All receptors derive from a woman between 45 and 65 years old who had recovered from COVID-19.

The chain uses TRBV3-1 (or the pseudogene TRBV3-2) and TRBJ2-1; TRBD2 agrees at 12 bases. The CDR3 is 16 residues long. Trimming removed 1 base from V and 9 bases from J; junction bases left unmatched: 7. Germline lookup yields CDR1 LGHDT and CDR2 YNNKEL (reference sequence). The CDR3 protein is CASSQAASGGAGEQFF. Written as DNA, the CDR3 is TGTGCCAGCAGCCAAGCCGCTAGCGGGGGGGCGGGTGAGCAGTTCTTC.

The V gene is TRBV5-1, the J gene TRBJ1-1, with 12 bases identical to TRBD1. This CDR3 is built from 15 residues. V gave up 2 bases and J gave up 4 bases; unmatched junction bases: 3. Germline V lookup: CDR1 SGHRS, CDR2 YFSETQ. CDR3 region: CASSFGTGGVTEAFF. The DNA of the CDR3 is TGCGCCAGCAGCTTCGGGACAGGGGGCGTCACTGAAGCTTTCTTT.

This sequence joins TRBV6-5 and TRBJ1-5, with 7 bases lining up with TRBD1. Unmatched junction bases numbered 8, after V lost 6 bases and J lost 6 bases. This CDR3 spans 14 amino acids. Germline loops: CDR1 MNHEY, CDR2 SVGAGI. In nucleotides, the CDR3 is TGTGCCAGCAGGACAGGGATCCGGGGTCAGCCCCAGCATTTT. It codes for CASRTGIRGQPQHF.

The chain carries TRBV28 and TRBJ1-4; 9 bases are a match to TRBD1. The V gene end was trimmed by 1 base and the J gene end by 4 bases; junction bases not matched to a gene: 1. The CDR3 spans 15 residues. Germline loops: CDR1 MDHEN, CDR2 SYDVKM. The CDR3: CASSLYRGLNEKLFF. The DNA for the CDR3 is TGTGCCAGCAGTTTATACAGGGGGCTTAATGAAAAACTGTTTTTT.

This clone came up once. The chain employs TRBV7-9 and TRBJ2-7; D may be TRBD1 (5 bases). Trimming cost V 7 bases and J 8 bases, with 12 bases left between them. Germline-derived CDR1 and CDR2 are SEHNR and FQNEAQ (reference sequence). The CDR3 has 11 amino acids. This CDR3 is CASTLDRQQYF. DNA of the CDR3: TGTGCCAGCACCCTCGACAGACAGCAGTACTTC.

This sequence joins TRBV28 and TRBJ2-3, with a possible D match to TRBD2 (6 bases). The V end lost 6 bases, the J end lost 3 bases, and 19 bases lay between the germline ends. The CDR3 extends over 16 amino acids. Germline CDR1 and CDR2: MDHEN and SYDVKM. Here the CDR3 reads CASSPGGLGRTDTQYF. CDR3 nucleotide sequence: TGTGCCAGCAGCCCCGGGGGTCTGGGTCGGACAGATACGCAGTATTTT.

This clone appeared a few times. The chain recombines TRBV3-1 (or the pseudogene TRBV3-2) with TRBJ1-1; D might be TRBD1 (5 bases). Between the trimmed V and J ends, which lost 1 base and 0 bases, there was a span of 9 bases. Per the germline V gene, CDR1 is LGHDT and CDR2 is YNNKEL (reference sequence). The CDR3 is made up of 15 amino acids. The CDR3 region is CASSQAAGMNTEAFF. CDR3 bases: TGTGCCAGCAGCCAAGCGGCAGGGATGAACACTGAAGCTTTCTTT.

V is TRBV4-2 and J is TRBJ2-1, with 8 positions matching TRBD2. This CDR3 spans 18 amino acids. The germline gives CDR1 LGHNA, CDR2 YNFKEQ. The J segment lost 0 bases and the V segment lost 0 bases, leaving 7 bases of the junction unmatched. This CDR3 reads CASSQDLRGGSSYNEQFF. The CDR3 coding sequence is TGTGCCAGCAGCCAAGATCTTCGGGGGGGCAGCTCCTACAATGAGCAGTTCTTC.

CDR3 in amino acids: CASSDPRQGYTEAFF. The CDR3 bases are TGTGCCAGCAGTGACCCGAGGCAGGGTTACACTGAAGCTTTCTTT. This chain joins TRBV25-1 and TRBJ1-1, with TRBD1 as a possible D gene (5 bases). Germline V lookup: CDR1 MGHDK, CDR2 SYGVNS. The length of the CDR3 is 15 residues. V was clipped by 3 bases and J by 3 bases, with 14 bases between them.

The CDR3 is CASSWDNGGVNTEAFF. The CDR3 nucleotides are TGCGCCAGCAGCTGGGACAACGGGGGGGTGAACACTGAAGCTTTCTTT. The J gene is TRBJ1-1, the V gene TRBV5-1, with D possibly TRBD1 on 6 matching bases. The CDR3 sequence is 16 residues long. In germline, CDR1 is SGHRS, CDR2 YFSETQ. V was cut by 3 bases and J by 0 bases, with 15 bases left in between.

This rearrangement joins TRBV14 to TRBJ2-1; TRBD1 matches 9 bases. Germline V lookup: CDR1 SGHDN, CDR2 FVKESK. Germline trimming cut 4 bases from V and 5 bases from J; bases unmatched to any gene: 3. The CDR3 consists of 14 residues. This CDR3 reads CASSPGQGNNEQFF. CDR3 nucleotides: TGTGCCAGCAGCCCGGGACAGGGAAACAATGAGCAGTTCTTC.

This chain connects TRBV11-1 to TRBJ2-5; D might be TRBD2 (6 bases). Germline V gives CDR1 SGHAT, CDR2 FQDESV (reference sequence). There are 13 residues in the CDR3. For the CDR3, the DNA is TGTGCTAAGTCCAGGGACTTCCAAGAGACCCAGTACTTC. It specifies CAKSRDFQETQYF.

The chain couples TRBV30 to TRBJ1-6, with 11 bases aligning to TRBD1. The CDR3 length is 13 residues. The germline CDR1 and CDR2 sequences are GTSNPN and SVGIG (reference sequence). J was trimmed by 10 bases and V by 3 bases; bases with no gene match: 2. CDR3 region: CAWRGQGVSPLHF. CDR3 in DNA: TGTGCCTGGAGGGGACAGGGGGTCTCACCCCTCCACTTT.

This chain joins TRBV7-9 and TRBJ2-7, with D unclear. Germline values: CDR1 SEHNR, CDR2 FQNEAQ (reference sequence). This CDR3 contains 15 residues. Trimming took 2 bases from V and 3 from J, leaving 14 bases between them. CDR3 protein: CASSLQSDNYYEQYF. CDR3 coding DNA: TGTGCCAGCAGCTTACAGTCAGATAACTACTACGAGCAGTACTTC.

DNA for the CDR3: TGTGCCAGCAGTGATCACGGGACTATATACAATGAGCAGTTCTTC. Encoded protein: CASSDHGTIYNEQFF. The rearrangement joins TRBV2 to TRBJ2-1, with 7 bases matching TRBD2. The V gene end was trimmed by 3 bases and the J gene end by 4 bases; junction bases not matched to a gene: 6. Germline lookup yields CDR1 SNHLY and CDR2 FYNNEI. This CDR3 spans 15 amino acids.

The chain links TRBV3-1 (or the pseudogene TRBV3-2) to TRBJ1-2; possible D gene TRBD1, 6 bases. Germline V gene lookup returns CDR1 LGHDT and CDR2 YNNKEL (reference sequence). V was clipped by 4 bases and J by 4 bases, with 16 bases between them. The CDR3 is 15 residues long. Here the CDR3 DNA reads TGTGCCAGCAGCCCCTCGACAGGAACCCCCTATGGCTACACCTTC. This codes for CASSPSTGTPYGYTF.

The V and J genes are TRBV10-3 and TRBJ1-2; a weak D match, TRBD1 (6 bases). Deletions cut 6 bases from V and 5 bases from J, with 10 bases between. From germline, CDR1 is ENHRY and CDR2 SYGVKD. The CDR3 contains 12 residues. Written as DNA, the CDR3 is TGTGCCATCAGCAGGGGATGGTATGGCTACACCTTC. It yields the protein CAISRGWYGYTF.

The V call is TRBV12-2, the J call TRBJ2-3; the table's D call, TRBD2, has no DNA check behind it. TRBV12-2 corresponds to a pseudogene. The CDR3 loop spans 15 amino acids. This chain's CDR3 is CASRFLAGGTDTQYF. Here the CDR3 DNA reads TGTGCAAGTCGCTTTCTTGCGGGGGGCACAGATACGCAGTATTTT.

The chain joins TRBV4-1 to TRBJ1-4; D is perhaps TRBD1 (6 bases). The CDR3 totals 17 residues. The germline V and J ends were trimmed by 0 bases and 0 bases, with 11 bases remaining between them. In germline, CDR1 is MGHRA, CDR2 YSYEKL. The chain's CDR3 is CASSQDRQDATNEKLFF. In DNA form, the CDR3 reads TGCGCCAGCAGCCAAGATAGACAGGATGCAACTAATGAAAAACTGTTTTTT.

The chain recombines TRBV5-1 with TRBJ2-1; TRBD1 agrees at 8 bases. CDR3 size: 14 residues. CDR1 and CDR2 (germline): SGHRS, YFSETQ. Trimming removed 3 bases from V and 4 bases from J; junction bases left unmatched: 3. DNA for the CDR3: TGCGCCAGCAGCTACGGACAGGGATACAATGAGCAGTTCTTC. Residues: CASSYGQGYNEQFF. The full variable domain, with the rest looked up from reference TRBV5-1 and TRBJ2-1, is KAGVTQTPRYLIKTRGQQVTLSCSPISGHRSVSWYQQTPGQGLQFLFEYFSETQRNKGNFPGRFSGRQFSNSRSEMNVSTLELGDSALYLCASSYGQGYNEQFFGPGTRLTVL.

For the CDR3, the DNA is TGTGCCAGTAATTATAACTATGGCTACACCTTC. Its protein product is CASNYNYGYTF. This chain connects TRBV19 to TRBJ1-2; no clear D. The V end was cut by 7 bases, the J end by 1 base, with 4 bases between. CDR1 LNHDA and CDR2 SQIVND come from the germline V gene (reference sequence). CDR3 length: 11 residues.

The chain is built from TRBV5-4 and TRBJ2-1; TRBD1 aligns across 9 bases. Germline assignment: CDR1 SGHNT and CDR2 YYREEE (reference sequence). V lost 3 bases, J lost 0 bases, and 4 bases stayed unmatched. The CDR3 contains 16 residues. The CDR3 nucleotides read TGTGCCAGCAGCTCCCGGGACAGGGCCTCCTACAATGAGCAGTTCTTC. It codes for CASSSRDRASYNEQFF.

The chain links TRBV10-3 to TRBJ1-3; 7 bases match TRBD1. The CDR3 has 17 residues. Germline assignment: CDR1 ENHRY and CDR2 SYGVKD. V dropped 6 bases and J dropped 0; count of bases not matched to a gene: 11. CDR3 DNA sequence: TGTGCCATCAGCCGGGACAGCTCGGGTAGCTCTGGAAACACCATATATTTT. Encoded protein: CAISRDSSGSSGNTIYF.

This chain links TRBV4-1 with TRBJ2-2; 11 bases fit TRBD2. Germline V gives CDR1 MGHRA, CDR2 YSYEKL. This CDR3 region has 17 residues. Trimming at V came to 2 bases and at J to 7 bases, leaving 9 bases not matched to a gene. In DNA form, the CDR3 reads TGCGCCAGCAGCCAATTACTAGCGGGGGACTACAACGGGGAGCTGTTTTTT. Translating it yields CASSQLLAGDYNGELFF.

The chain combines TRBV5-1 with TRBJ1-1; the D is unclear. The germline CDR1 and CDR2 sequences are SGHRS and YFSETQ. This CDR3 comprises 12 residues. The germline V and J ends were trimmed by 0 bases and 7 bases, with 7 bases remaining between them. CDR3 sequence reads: CASSLGGIEAFF. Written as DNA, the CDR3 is TGCGCCAGCAGCTTGGGAGGGATTGAAGCTTTCTTT.